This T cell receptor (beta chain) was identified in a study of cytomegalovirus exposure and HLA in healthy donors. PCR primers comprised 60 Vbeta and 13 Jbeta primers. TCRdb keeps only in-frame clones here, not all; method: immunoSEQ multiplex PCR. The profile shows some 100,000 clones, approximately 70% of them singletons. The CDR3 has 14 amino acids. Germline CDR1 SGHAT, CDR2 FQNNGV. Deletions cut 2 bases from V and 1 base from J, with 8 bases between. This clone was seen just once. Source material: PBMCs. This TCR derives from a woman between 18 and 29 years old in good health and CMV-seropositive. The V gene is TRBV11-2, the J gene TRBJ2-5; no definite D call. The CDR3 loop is CASSLLTSQETQYF. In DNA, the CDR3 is TGTGCCAGCAGCTTACTTACGAGCCAAGAGACCCAGTACTTC.